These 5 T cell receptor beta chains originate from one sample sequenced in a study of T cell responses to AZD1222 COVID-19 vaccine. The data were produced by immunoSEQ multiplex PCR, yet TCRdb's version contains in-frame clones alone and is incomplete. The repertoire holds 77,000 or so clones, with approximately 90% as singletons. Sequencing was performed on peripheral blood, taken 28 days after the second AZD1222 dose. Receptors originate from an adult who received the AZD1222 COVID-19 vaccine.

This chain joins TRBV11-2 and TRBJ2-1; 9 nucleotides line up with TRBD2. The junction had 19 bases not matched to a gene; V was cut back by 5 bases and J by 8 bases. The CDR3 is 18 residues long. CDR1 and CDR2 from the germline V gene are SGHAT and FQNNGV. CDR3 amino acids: CASSPSRASGMFGHEQFF. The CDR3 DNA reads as TGTGCCAGCAGCCCAAGTAGGGCTAGCGGGATGTTTGGGCATGAGCAGTTCTTC.

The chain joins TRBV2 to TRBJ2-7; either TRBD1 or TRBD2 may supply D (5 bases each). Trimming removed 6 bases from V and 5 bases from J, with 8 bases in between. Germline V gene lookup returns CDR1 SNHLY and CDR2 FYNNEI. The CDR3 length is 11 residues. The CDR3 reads CASRLGDEQYF. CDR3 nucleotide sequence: TGTGCCAGCAGGTTGGGGGACGAGCAGTACTTC.

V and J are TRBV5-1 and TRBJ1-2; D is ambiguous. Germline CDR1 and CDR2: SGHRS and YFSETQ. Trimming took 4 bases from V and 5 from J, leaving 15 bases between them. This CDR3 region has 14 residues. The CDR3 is CASSVGGGEYGYTF. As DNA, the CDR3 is TGCGCCAGCAGCGTGGGAGGCGGAGAGTATGGCTACACCTTC.

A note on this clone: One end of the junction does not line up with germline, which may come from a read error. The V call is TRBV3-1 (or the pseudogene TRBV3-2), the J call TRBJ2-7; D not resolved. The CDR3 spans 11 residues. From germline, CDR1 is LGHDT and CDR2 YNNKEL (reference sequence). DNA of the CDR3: TGTGCCAGCAGCCACTCCAACGAGCAGTACTTC. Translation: CASSHSNEQYF.

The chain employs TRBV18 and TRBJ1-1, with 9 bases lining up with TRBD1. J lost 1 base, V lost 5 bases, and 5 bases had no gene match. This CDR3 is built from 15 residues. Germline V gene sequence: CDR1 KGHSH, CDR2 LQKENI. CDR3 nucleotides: TGTGCCAGCTCAGGGACAGGGAATCGGAACACTGAAGCTTTCTTT. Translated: CASSGTGNRNTEAFF. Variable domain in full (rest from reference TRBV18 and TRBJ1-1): NAGVMQNPRHLVRRRGQEARLRCSPMKGHSHVYWYRQLPEEGLKFMVYLQKENIIDESGMPKERFSAEFPKEGPSILRIQQVVRGDSAAYFCASSGTGNRNTEAFFGQGTRLTVV.